This T cell receptor beta chain was captured in a study of blood T cell repertoires in COVID-19. Background on the study: The United States, Italy and Spain supplied acute and convalescent COVID-19 samples. T cells, B-cell-depleted T cells, or PBMCs supplied cDNA or gDNA.

Looked up from germline, CDR1 is GTSNPN and CDR2 is SVGIG (reference sequence). V lost 2 bases, J lost 5 bases, and 21 bases lay in between. CDR3 size: 16 residues. Original processing notes: Amplification of reference gene primers provided the estimated nucleated cell counts. TCRdb's table, derived via immunoSEQ multiplex PCR, lists solely in-frame clones and lacks some. From that table come the V and J calls and clone size; the DNA was used to work out D and trimming. The top ten hold less than 25% of the sample, which has over 150,000 clones, roughly nine tenths seen once. This TCR was recovered from a man in his 70s with active or convalescent COVID-19. V is TRBV30 and J is TRBJ1-2; TRBD1 might be the D (5 bases). Sequenced material: peripheral blood. CDR3: CAWSPSGLPKLYGYTF. CDR3 in DNA: TGTGCCTGGAGTCCATCAGGGCTCCCGAAGCTATATGGCTACACCTTC.